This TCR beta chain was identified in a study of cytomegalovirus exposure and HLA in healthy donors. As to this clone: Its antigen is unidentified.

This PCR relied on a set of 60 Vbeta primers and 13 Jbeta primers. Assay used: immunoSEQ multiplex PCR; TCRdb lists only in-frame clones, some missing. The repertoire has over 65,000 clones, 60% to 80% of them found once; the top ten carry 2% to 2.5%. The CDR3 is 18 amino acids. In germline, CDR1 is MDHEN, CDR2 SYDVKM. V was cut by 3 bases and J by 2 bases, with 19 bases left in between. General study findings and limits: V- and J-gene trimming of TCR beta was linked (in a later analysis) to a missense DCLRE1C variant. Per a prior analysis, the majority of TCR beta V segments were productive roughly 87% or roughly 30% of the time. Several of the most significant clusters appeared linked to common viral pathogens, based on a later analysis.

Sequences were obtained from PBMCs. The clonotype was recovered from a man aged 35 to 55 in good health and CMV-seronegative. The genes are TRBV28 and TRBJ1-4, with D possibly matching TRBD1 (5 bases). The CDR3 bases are TGTGCCAGCAGTTTGGCAGGGATCAGTAGGGCGACTAATGAAAAACTGTTTTTT. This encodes CASSLAGISRATNEKLFF.